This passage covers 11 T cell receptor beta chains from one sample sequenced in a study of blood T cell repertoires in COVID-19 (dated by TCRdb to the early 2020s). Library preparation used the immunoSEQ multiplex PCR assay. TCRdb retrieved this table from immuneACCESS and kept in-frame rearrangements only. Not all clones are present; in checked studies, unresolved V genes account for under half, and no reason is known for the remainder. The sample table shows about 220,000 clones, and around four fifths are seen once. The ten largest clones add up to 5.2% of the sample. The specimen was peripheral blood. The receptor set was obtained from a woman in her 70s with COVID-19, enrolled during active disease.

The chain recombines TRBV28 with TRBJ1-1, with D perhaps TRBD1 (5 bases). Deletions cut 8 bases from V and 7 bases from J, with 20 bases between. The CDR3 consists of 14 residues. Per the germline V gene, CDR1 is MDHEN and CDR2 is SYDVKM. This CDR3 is CASARGGTAYEAFF. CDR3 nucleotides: TGTGCCAGCGCCCGGGGGGGAACCGCTTATGAAGCTTTCTTT.

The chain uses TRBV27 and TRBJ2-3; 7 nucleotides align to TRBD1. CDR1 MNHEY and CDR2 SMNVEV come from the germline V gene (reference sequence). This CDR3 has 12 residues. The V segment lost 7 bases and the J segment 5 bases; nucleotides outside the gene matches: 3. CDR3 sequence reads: CASKPGGDTQYF. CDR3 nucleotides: TGTGCCAGCAAGCCAGGGGGAGATACGCAGTATTTT.

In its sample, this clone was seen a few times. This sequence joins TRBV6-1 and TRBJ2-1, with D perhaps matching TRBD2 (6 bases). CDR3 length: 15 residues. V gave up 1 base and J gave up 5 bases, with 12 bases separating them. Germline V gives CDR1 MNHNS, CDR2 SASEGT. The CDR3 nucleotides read TGTGCCAGCAGTGAAGGCCTAGCGCGTGACAATGAGCAGTTCTTC. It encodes CASSEGLARDNEQFF.

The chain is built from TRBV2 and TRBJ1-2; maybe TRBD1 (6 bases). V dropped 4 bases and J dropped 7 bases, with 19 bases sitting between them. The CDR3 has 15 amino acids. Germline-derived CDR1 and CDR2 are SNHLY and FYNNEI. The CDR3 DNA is TGTGCCAGCAGTGTGTCCGGACAGCCCGGGCTTGGCTACACCTTC. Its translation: CASSVSGQPGLGYTF.

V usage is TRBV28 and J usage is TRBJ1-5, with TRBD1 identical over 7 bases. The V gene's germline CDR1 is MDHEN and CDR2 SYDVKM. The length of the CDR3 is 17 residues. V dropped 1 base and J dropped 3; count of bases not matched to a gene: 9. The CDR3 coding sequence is TGTGCCAGCAGTTTATTAGGAGAAGGGGGCAACAATCAGCCCCAGCATTTT. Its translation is CASSLLGEGGNNQPQHF.

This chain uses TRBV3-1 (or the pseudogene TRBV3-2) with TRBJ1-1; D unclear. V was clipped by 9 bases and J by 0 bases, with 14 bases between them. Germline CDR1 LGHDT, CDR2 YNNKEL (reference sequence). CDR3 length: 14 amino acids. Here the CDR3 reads CARTESSLNTEAFF. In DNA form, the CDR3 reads TGTGCCAGAACCGAGAGTTCCTTGAACACTGAAGCTTTCTTT.

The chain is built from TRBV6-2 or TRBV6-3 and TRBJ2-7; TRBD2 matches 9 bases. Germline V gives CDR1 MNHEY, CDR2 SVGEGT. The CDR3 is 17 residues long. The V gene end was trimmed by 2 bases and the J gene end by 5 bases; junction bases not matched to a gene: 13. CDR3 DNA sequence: TGTGCCAGCAGTTACGGATTGGGCGGGAGGGCCACCAACGAGCAGTACTTC. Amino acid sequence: CASSYGLGGRATNEQYF.

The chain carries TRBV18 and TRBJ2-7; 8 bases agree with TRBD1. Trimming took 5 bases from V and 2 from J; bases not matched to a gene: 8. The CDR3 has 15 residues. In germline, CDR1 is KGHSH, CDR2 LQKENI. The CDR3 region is CASSETGGSAYEQYF. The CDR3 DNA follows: TGTGCCAGCTCAGAAACAGGGGGGAGCGCCTACGAGCAGTACTTC.

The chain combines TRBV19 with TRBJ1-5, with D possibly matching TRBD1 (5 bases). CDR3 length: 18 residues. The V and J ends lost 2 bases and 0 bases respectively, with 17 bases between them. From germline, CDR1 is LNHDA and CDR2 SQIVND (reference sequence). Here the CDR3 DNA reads TGTGCCAGTAGTATAAGACAGCAAGGCGGCTATAGCAATCAGCCCCAGCATTTT. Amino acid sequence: CASSIRQQGGYSNQPQHF.

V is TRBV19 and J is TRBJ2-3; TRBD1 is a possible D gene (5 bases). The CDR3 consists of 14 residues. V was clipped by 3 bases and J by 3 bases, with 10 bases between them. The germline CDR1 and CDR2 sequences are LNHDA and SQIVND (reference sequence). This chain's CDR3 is CASSMGHGTDTQYF. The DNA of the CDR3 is TGTGCCAGTAGTATGGGGCATGGGACAGATACGCAGTATTTT. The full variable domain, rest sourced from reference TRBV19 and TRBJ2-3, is DGGITQSPKYLFRKEGQNVTLSCEQNLNHDAMYWYRQDPGQGLRLIYYSQIVNDFQKGDIAEGYSVSREKKESFPLTVTSAQKNPTAFYLCASSMGHGTDTQYFGPGTRLTVL.

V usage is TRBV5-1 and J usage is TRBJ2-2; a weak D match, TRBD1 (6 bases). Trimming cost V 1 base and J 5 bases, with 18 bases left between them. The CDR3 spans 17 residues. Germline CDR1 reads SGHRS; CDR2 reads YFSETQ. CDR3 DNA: TGCGCCAGCAGCTTGTTCCCGGGACACGCTATGACCGGGGAGCTGTTTTTT. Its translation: CASSLFPGHAMTGELFF.